This TCR beta chain was identified during a study of blood T cell repertoires in COVID-19. About the study: Sites in the United States, Italy and Spain provided acute and convalescent COVID-19 samples.

Living in 24 US areas, the participants were between roughly 18 and 89 years of age. Libraries were prepared by immunoSEQ multiplex PCR; TCRdb keeps only in-frame clonotypes and omits some of them. The data contain roughly 150,000 clones, about 80% of them seen just once; the ten biggest clones take up roughly 3.5%. The CDR3 consists of 13 residues. Germline CDR1 and CDR2: GTSNPN and SVGIG (reference sequence). V was trimmed by 7 bases and J by 2 bases, leaving 14 bases between them. The chain couples TRBV30 to TRBJ2-5; no clear D gene. This sequence was found in a woman aged 55 to 70 who had recovered from COVID-19. The source material was PBMCs or T cells enriched from blood (not recorded which). The CDR3 region is CASSLLPQETQYF. DNA for the CDR3: TGTGCCTCCTCACTGCTACCGCAAGAGACCCAGTACTTC.